This T cell receptor beta chain was observed in a study of blood T cell repertoires in COVID-19 (TCRdb year 2020). Concerning the study at large: Samples from collaborators originated in the United States, Italy and Spain and spanned both the acute and convalescent phases of COVID-19. The material from the prospective study consisted of cDNA or gDNA derived from T cells, B-cell-depleted T cells, or PBMCs. Subjects who had been exposed to COVID-19, were actively infected with it, or had recovered from it provided the deeply sampled blood TCRbeta repertoires that made up the dataset. The repertoires were made available in a free public database intended to serve as a resource for research on the immune response to SARS-CoV-2. Samples came from the ongoing ImmuneRACE study (first 160 participants) plus 1,254 subjects from 6 global collaborators. The sample metadata nearly always contained a de-identified subject ID, COVID-19 status, age in years and sex. Where available, HLA class I and class II types were taken from metadata supplied by the sample provider and were not determined by assay-based typing.

This clone was observed a handful of times. What antigen it recognizes has not been identified. No much larger clone is present one base from it, and per-base qualities are unavailable. The immunoSEQ Assay, a bias-controlled multiplex PCR, was used to amplify TCRbeta CDR3 regions from genomic DNA. The original methods were these. The number of nucleated cells in each sample was estimated from the amplification of reference gene primers within the assay. Sequence reads were collapsed and filtered to measure the absolute abundance of every unique TCRbeta CDR3 rearrangement. For each sample, productive Simpson clonality was calculated as the square root of Simpson's diversity index across productive rearrangements. TCRdb holds this immuneACCESS table with in-frame rearrangements only. Some clones are missing; in checked studies, unresolved V genes explain under half, and the rest has no known cause. From that table come the V and J calls and clone size; the DNA was used to work out D and trimming. Within this sample are approximately 110,000 clones, with 88% of them counted one time only. About 1% of the sample rests with the top ten.

The collaborating institutions used their own protocols to collect whole blood in K2EDTA tubes. For TCRbeta analysis, collaborators shipped samples in one of three forms: frozen whole blood, isolated PBMCs, or DNA extracted from either of those sample types. In the germline V gene, CDR1 corresponds to SGHTA and CDR2 to FQGNSA. The CDR3 numbers 15 residues from cysteine through phenylalanine. Left in the record is the CDR3 DNA by itself, 45 bases read in frame from the first base. For this chain, trimming is 2 bases at the V end and 5 bases at the J end, and the number of junction bases without a gene match is 4. Study-wide findings and limitations: The amount of clinical and demographic metadata varied by source and participant and was provided uncurated.

The chain links TRBV7-2 with TRBJ2-7; 12 bases in the junction line up with TRBD2. The sequence was collected from a woman aged 45-59 years with active or convalescent COVID-19. Material for sequencing was peripheral blood. The nucleotides read TGTGCCAGCAGCTTACTACTAGCGGGAGGTAACGAGCAGTACTTC. Translated, this gives CASSLLLAGGNEQYF.